This TCR beta chain was found in a study of OX40 agonist ivuxolimab in advanced cancers. Notes on this clone: No antigen is known for it.

General study results and limits: In CD8+ T cells, expanded clones were on average more numerous than in CD4+.

Repertoires were generated with immunoSEQ multiplex PCR, while TCRdb's copy carries only in-frame clones and drops some. The table records about 42,000 clones, 65% to 85% of them present only once. Source: CD4+ or CD8+ T cells sorted from blood, taken in a trial of the OX40 agonist ivuxolimab. This receptor was obtained from an adult with an advanced solid tumor such as melanoma, head and neck, liver or kidney cancer.

The CDR3 loop is CASSLAPSYEQYF. The DNA of the CDR3 is TGTGCCAGCAGCTTAGCCCCTAGCTACGAGCAGTACTTC. The chain combines TRBV11-2 with TRBJ2-7, with unresolved D. The V gene lost 1 base and the J gene lost 3 bases, with 7 bases spanning the gap. Germline lookup yields CDR1 SGHAT and CDR2 FQNNGV. The CDR3 covers 13 residues.